This T cell receptor beta chain is drawn from a study of Graves' ophthalmopathy and Graves' hyperthyroidism. The count of this clonotype is one. RNA transcripts were the source from which TCR beta CDR3 regions were amplified. Second-round multiplex PCR came after a first-round RT-PCR that employed HTBI primers. Via MiXCR, TCRdb re-called the multiplex PCR reads, giving one row per CDR3 protein. The data contain over 650,000 distinct CDR3 sequences, over 40% of them singletons. This CDR3 is built from 16 residues. V lost 4 bases, J lost 3 bases, and 13 bases stayed unmatched. Germline CDR1 and CDR2: SGHKS and YYEKEE (reference sequence).

Sequenced: peripheral blood. The V call is TRBV5-5, the J call TRBJ2-7; 7 nucleotides align to TRBD2. The receptor was derived from an adult man with Graves' ophthalmopathy. CDR3 DNA sequence: TGTGCCAGCAGCCAATTCCCGGGAGGAATTCACTACGAGCAGTACTTC. Translation: CASSQFPGGIHYEQYF. Filled out from reference TRBV5-5 and TRBJ2-7, the complete variable domain reads DAGVTQSPTHLIKTRGQQVTLRCSPISGHKSVSWYQQVLGQGPQFIFQYYEKEERGRGNFPDRFSARQFPNYSSELNVNALLLGDSALYLCASSQFPGGIHYEQYFGPGTRLTVT.